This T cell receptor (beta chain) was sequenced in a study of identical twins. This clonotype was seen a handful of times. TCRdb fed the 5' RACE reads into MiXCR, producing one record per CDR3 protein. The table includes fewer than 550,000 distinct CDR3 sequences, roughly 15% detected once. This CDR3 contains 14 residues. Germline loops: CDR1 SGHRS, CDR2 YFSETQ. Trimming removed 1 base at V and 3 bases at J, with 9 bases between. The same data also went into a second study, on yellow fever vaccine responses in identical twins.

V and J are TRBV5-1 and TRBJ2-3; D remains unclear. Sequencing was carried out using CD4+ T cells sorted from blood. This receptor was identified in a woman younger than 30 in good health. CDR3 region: CASSLKSETDTQYF. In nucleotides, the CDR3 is TGCGCCAGCAGCTTGAAGTCGGAGACAGATACGCAGTATTTT.